This entry is about one TCR beta chain. Its antigen is unknown. No base qualities exist here, and no much larger clone lies one base off it. This specimen belongs to a study of blood T cell repertoires in COVID-19 (dated by TCRdb to between 2020 and 2021). Regarding the complete study: The collaborator samples originated in the United States, Italy and Spain and spanned the acute and convalescent phases of COVID-19. Sample metadata almost always included a de-identified subject ID, COVID-19 status, age in years and sex. Subjects who had been exposed to COVID-19, were actively infected with it, or had recovered from it provided the deeply sampled blood TCRbeta repertoires that made up the dataset. The samples were drawn from the first 160 participants of the ongoing ImmuneRACE study and from over 950 subjects provided by 6 global collaborators. Where available, HLA class I and class II types were obtained from metadata supplied by the sample provider rather than from assay-based typing. The repertoires were made available in a free public database intended to serve as a resource for research on the immune response to SARS-CoV-2. The prospective study material was composed of cDNA or gDNA derived from T cells, B-cell-depleted T cells, or PBMCs.

Trimming leaves V shorter by 0 bases and J shorter by 6 bases, with the junction holding 23 bases beyond the gene matches. Reading the germline V gene gives CDR1 MGHRA and CDR2 YSYEKL. Its CDR3 holds 21 amino acids, cysteine through phenylalanine. CDR3 DNA only is kept here, 63 bases in frame from base 1. The immunoSEQ Assay, a bias-controlled multiplex PCR, was used to amplify TCRbeta CDR3 regions from genomic DNA. In the paper's pipeline: The number of nucleated cells in each sample was estimated from the amplification of reference gene primers within the assay. Sequence reads were collapsed and filtered to measure the absolute abundance of every unique TCRbeta CDR3 rearrangement. For each sample, productive Simpson clonality was calculated by taking the square root of Simpson's diversity index across productive rearrangements. This immuneACCESS table, as held by TCRdb, lists in-frame sequences with V and J called but not all clones. Of the missing ones, under half trace to an unresolved V gene in checked studies; the others have no known cause. Clone size and the V and J calls come from that table; the DNA yielded D and trimming. In this sample the table shows 90,000 to 120,000 clones, 88% of which occur a single time. The ten largest clones represent 2% to 2.5% of the sample.

Overall study results and their limits: The quantity of clinical and demographic metadata differed by source and by participant and was supplied without curation.

The collaborating institutions used their own protocols to collect whole blood in K2EDTA tubes. For TCRbeta analysis, collaborator samples were shipped as frozen whole blood, as isolated PBMCs, or as DNA extracted from either sample type. This TCR was sampled from a human donor in a cohort sampled during active COVID-19. The chain couples TRBV4-1 to TRBJ1-3, with 7 bases matching TRBD1. Sequenced sample: peripheral blood. The CDR3 in this case is CASSQEKTSVSGTVEENTIYF. The sequenced DNA is TGCGCCAGCAGCCAAGAAAAAACGTCGGTCTCCGGGACAGTGGAGGAAAACACCATATATTTT.